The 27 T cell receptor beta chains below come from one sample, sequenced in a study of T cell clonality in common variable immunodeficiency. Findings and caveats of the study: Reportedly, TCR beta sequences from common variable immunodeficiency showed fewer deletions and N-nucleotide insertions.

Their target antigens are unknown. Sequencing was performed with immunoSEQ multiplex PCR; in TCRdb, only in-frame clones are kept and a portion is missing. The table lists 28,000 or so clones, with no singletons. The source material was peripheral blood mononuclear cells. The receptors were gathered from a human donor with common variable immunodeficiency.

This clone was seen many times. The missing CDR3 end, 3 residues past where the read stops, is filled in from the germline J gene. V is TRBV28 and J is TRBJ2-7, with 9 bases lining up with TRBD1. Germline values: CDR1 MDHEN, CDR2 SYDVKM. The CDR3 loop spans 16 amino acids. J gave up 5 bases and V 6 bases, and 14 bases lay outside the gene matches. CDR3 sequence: CASSRPWDRDRNEQYF. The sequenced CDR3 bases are TGTGCCAGCAGCCGCCCCTGGGACAGGGATAGGAACGAG.

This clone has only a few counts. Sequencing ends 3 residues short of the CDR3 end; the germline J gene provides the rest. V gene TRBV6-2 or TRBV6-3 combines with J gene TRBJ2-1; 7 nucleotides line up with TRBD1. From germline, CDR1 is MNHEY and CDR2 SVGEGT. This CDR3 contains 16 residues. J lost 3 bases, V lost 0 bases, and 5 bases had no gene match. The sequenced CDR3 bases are TGTGCCAGCAGTTACTCGATGGGGACAGTCTACAATGAG. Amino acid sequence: CASSYSMGTVYNE. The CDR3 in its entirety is CASSYSMGTVYNEQFF.

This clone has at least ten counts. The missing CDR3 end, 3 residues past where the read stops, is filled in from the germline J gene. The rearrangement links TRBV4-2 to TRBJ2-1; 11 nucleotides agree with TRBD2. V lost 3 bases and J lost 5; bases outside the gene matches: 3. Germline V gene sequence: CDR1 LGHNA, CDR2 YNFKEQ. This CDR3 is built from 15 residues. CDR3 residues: CASSHLAGGNNEQFF. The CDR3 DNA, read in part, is TGTGCCAGCAGCCACCTAGCGGGAGGAAACAATGAG.

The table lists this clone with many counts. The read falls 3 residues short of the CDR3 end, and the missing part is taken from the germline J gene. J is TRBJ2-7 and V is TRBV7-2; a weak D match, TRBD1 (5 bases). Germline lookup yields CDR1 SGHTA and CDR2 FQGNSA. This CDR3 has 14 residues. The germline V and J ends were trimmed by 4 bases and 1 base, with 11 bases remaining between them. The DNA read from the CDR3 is TGTGCCAGCAGCTATCAGGCAGGGTCCTACGAG. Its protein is CASSYQAGSYE. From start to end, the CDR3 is CASSYQAGSYEQYF. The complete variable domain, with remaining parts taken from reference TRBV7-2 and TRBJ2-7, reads GAGVSQSPSNKVTEKGKDVELRCDPISGHTALYWYRQSLGQGLEFLIYFQGNSAPDKSGLPSDRFSAERTGGSVSTLTIQRTQQEDSAVYLCASSYQAGSYEQYFGPGTRLTVT.

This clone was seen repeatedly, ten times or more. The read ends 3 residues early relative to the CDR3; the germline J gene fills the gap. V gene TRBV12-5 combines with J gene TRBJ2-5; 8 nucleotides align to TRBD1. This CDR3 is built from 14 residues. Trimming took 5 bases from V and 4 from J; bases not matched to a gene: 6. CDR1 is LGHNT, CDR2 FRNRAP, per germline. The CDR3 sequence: CASGGDRGGETQYF. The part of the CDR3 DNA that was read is TGTGCTAGTGGTGGAGACAGGGGAGGAGAGACC.

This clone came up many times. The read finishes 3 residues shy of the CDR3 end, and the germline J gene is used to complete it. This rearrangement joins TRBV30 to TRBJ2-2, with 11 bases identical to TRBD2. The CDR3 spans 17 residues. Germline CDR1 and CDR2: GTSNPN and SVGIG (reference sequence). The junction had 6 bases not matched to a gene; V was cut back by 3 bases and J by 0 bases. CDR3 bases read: TGTGCCTGGAGAAAACCTAGCGGGGGGTCGAACACCGGGGAG. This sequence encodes CAWRKPSGGSNTGE. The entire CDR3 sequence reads CAWRKPSGGSNTGELFF.

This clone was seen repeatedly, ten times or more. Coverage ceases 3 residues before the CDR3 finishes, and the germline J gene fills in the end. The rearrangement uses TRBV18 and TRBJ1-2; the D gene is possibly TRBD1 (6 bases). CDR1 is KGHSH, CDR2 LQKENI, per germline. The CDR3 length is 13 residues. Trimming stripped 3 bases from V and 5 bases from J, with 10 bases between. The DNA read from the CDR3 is TGTGCCAGCTCACCGGACAGACAGTATGGC. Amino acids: CASSPDRQYG. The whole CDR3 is CASSPDRQYGYTF.

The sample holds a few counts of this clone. The CDR3: CASRTGLRLAFF. The CDR3 bases that were read are TGTGCCAGCAGGACAGGCCTTAGGTTG. The chain couples TRBV6-2 or TRBV6-3 to TRBJ1-1, with D maybe TRBD1 (6 bases). Read coverage stops 3 residues before the CDR3 terminus; the germline J gene supplies the remainder. The CDR3 has 12 amino acids. From germline, CDR1 is MNHEY and CDR2 SVGEGT.

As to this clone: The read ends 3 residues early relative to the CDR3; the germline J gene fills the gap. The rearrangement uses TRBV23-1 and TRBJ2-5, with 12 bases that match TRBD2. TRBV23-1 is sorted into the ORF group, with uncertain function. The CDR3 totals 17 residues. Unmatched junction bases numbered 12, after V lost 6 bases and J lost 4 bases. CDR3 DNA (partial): TGCGCCAGCAGCACGCACCCTAGCGGGGGGGCCTTAGAGACC. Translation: CASSTHPSGGALET. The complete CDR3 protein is CASSTHPSGGALETQYF.

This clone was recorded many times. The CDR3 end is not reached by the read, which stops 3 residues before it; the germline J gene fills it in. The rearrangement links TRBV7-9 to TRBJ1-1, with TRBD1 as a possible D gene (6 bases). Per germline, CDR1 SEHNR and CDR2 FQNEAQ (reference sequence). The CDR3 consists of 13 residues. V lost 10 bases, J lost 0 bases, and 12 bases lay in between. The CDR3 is CATYTGLNTEAFF. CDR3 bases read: TGTGCCACATATACAGGGTTGAACACTGAA.

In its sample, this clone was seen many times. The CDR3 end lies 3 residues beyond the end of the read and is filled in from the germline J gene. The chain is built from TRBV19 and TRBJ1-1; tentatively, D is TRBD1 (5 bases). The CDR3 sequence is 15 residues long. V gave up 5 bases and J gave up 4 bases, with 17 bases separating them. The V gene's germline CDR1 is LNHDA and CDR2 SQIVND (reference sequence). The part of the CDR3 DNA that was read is TGTGCCAGTAGTGCCCCCTGGGGGGGGAGCACTGAA. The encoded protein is CASSAPWGGSTE. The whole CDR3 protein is CASSAPWGGSTEAFF.

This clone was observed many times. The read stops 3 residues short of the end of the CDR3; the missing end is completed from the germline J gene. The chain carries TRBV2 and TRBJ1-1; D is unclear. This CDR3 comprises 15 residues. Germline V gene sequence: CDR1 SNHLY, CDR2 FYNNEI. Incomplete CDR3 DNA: TGTGCCAGCAGTGAAACCCTGGGGAGCGGCGGAGAA. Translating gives CASSETLGSGGE. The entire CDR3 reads CASSETLGSGGEAFF.

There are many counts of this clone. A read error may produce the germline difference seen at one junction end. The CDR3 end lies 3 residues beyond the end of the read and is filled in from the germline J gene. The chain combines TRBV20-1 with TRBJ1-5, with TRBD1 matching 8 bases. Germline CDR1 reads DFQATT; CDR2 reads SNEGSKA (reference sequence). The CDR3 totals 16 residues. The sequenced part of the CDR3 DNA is TGCAGTGCTAGAGACTGGGGACAGGTTAGCAAGCAGCCC. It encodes CSARDWGQVSKQP. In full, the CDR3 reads CSARDWGQVSKQPQHF.

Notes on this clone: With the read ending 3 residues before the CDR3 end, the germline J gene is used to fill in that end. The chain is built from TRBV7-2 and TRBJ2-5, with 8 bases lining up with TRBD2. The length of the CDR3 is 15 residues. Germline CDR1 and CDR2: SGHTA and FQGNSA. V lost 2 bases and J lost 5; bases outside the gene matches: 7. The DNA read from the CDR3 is TGTGCCAGCAGCTTAAGTACGGGAGGGGGTGAGACC. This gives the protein CASSLSTGGGET. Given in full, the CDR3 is CASSLSTGGGETQYF.

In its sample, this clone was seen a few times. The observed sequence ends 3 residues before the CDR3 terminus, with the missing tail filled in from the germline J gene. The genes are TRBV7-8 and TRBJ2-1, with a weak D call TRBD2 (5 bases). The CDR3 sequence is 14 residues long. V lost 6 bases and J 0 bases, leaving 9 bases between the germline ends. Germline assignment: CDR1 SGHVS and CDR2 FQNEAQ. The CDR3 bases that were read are TGTGCCAGCAGTGAGGGTGGCTCCTACAATGAG. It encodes CASSEGGSYNE. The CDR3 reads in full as CASSEGGSYNEQFF.

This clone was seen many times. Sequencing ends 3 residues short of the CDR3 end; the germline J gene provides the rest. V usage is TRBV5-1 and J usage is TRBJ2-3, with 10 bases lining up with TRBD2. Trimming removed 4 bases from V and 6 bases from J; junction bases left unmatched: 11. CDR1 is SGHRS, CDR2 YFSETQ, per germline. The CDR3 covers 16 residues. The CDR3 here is CASSAAAGGLPDTQYF. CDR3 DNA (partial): TGCGCCAGCAGCGCGGCAGCGGGGGGGCTTCCTGATACG. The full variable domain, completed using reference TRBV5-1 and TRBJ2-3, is KAGVTQTPRYLIKTRGQQVTLSCSPISGHRSVSWYQQTPGQGLQFLFEYFSETQRNKGNFPGRFSGRQFSNSRSEMNVSTLELGDSALYLCASSAAAGGLPDTQYFGPGTRLTVL.

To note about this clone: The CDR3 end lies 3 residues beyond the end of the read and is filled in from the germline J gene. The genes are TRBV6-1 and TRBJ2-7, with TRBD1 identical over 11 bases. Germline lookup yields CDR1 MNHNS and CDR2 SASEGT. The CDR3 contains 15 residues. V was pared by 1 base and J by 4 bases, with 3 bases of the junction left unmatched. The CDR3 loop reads CASSEGTGGVYEQYF. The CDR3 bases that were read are TGTGCCAGCAGTGAAGGGACAGGGGGCGTATACGAG.

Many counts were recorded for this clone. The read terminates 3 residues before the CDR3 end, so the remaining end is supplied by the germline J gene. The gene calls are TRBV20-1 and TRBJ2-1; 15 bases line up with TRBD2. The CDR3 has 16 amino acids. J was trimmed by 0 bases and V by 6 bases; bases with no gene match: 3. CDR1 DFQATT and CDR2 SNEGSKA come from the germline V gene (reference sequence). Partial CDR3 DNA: TGCAGTGCCGGGACTAGCGGGAGGAACTCCTACAATGAG. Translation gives CSAGTSGRNSYNE. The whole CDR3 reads CSAGTSGRNSYNEQFF.

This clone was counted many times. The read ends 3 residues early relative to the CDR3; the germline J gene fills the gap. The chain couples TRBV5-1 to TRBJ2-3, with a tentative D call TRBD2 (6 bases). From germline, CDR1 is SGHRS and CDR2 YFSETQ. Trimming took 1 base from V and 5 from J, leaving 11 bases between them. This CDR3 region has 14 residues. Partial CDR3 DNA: TGCGCCAGCAGCTTGAGGAGGGCCGAAGATACG. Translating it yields CASSLRRAEDT. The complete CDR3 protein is CASSLRRAEDTQYF.

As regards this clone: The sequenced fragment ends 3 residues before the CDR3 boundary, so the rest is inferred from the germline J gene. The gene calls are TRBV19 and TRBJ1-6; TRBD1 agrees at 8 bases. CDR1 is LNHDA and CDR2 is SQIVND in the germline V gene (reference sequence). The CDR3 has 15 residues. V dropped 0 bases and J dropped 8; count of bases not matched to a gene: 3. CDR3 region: CASSIEGQGDSPLHF. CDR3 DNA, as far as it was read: TGTGCCAGTAGTATAGAAGGACAGGGAGATTCACCC. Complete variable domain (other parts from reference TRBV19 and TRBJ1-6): DGGITQSPKYLFRKEGQNVTLSCEQNLNHDAMYWYRQDPGQGLRLIYYSQIVNDFQKGDIAEGYSVSREKKESFPLTVTSAQKNPTAFYLCASSIEGQGDSPLHFGNGTRLTVT.

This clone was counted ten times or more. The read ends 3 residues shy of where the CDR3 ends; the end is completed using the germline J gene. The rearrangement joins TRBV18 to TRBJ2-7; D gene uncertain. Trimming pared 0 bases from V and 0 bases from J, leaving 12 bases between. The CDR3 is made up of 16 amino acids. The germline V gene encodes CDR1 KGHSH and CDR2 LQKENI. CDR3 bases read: TGTGCCAGCTCACCACCGGGCCTCTTAAGCTCCTACGAG. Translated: CASSPPGLLSSYE. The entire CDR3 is CASSPPGLLSSYEQYF.

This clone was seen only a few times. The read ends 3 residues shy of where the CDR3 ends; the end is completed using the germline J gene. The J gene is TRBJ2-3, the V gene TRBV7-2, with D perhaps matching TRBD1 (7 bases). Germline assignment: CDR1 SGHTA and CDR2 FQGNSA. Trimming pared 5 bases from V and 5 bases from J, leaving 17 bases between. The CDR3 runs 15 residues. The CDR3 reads CASSPRRGRQDTQYF. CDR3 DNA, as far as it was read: TGTGCCAGCAGCCCGAGGAGGGGGCGCCAAGATACG. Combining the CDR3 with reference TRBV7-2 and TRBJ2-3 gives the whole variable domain GAGVSQSPSNKVTEKGKDVELRCDPISGHTALYWYRQSLGQGLEFLIYFQGNSAPDKSGLPSDRFSAERTGGSVSTLTIQRTQQEDSAVYLCASSPRRGRQDTQYFGPGTRLTVL.

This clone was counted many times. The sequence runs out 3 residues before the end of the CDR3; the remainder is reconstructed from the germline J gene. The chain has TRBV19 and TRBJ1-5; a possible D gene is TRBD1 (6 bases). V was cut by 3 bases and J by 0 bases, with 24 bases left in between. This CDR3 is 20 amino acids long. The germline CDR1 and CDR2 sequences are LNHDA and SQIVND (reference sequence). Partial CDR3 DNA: TGTGCCAGTAGTATTCGCCCGAAAATTGGGACATCCAATAGCAATCAGCCC. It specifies CASSIRPKIGTSNSNQP. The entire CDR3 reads CASSIRPKIGTSNSNQPQHF.

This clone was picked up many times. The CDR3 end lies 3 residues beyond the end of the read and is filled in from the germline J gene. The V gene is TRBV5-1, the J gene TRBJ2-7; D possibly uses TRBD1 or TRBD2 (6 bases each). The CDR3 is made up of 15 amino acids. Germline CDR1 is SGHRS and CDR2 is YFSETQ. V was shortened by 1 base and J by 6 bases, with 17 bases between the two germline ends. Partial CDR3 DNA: TGCGCCAGCAGCTTGACCGGCGGGACATTTCTCGAG. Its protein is CASSLTGGTFLE. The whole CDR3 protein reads CASSLTGGTFLEQYF.

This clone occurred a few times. The DNA read from the CDR3 is TGTGCCAGCAGCCTCTCCTACGAG. Its translation is CASSLSYE. In full, the CDR3 reads CASSLSYEQYF. V is TRBV2 and J is TRBJ2-7, with D unresolved. The observed sequence ends 3 residues before the CDR3 terminus, with the missing tail filled in from the germline J gene. Germline values: CDR1 SNHLY, CDR2 FYNNEI. This CDR3 spans 11 amino acids. V gave up 6 bases and J gave up 0 bases, with 3 bases separating them.

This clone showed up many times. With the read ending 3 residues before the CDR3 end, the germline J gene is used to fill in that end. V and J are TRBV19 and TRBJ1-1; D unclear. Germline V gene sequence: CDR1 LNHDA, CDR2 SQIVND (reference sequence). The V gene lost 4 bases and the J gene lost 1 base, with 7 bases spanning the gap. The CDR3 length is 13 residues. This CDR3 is CASSTVPNTEAFF. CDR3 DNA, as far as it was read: TGTGCCAGTAGTACCGTCCCGAACACTGAA.

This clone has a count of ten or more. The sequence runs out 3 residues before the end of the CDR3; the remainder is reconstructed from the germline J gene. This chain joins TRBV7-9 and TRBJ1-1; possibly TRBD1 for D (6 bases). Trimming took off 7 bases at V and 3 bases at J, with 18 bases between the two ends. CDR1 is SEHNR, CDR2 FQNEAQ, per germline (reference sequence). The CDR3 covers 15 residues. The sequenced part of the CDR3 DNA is TGTGCCAGCAAGCCGGGACACCAGCCTTACACTGAA. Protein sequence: CASKPGHQPYTE. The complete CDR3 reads CASKPGHQPYTEAFF. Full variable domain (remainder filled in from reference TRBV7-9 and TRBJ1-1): DTGVSQNPRHKITKRGQNVTFRCDPISEHNRLYWYRQTLGQGPEFLTYFQNEAQLEKSRLLSDRFSAERPKGSFSTLEIQRTEQGDSAMYLCASKPGHQPYTEAFFGQGTRLTVV.